This T cell receptor beta chain stems from a study of Graves' ophthalmopathy and Graves' hyperthyroidism. The overall study: Peripheral blood was collected at initial diagnosis, before any treatment.

Certain patients were not enrolled. These were patients with other autoimmune diseases, uncontrolled infections, pregnancy or lactation. RNA transcripts served as template for amplifying TCR beta CDR3 sequences. HTBI primers were employed in first-round RT-PCR, then a second-round multiplex PCR followed. TCRdb re-analysed the multiplex PCR reads in MiXCR, keeping a single row per CDR3 protein. Altogether about half a million distinct CDR3 sequences are present, approximately 15% being singletons, with the ten largest covering more than 8.5%. The germline CDR1 and CDR2 sequences are MRHNA and SNTAGT. V trimming: 2 bases; J trimming: 6 bases; junction bases outside the gene matches: 4. The CDR3 has 15 amino acids. Regarding the study as a whole: Ophthalmopathy progression predictions by the model showed 72.22% specificity and 70.59% sensitivity.

This clonotype was recorded at least ten times. Its antigen is undetermined. The chain recombines TRBV6-4 with TRBJ1-5; TRBD1 matches 10 bases. This clonotype originated in a woman between 25 and 40 years old with Graves' ophthalmopathy. Sequences were obtained from blood. The CDR3 spells CASSDQTGGTQPQHF. The CDR3 nucleotides read TGTGCCAGCAGTGACCAGACAGGGGGCACTCAGCCCCAGCATTTT.